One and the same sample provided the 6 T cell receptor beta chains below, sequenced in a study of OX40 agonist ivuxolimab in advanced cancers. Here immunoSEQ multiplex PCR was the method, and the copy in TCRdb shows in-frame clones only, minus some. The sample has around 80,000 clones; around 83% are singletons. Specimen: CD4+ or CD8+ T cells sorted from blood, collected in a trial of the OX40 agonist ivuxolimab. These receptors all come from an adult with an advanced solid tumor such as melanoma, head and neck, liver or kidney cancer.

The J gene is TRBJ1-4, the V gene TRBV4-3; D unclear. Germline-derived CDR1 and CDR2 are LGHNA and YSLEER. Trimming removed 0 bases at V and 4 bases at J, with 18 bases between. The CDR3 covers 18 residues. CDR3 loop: CASSQDMAGRLLNEKLFF. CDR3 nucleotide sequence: TGCGCCAGCAGCCAAGATATGGCAGGCCGCCTTCTTAATGAAAAACTGTTTTTT.

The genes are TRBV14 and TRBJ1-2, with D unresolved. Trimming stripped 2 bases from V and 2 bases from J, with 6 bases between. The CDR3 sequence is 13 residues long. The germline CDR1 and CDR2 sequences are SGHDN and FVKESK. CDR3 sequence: CASSQNSNYGYTF. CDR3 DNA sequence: TGTGCCAGCAGCCAAAACAGCAACTATGGCTACACCTTC.

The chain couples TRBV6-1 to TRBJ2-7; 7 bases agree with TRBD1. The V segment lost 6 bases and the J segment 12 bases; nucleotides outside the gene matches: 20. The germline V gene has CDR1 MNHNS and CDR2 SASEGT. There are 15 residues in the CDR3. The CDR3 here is CASSRQGFTYLLLYF. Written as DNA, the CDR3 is TGTGCCAGCAGCCGACAGGGATTCACTTACCTTCTTCTGTACTTC.

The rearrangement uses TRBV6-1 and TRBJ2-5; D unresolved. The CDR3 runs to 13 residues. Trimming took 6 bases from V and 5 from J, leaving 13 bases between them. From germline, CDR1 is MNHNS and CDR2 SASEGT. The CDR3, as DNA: TGTGCCAGCAGCCAAGGACGATCTGAGACCCAGTACTTC. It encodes CASSQGRSETQYF.

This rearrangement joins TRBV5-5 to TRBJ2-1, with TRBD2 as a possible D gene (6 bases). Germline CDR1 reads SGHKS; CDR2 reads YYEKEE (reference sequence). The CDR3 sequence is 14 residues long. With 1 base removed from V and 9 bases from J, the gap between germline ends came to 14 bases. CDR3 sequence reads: CASSLRLAPSEQFF. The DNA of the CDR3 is TGTGCCAGCAGCTTGCGTCTAGCGCCAAGTGAGCAGTTCTTC.

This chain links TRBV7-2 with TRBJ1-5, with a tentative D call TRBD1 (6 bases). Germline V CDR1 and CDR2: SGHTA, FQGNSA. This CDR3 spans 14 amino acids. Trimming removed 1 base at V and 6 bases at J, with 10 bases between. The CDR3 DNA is TGTGCCAGCAGCTTAGGGGGGGCGGGTCAGCCCCAGCATTTT. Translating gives CASSLGGAGQPQHF.